This TCR beta chain is drawn from a study of blood T cell repertoires in COVID-19. This CDR3 has 14 amino acids. Trimming pared 3 bases from V and 4 bases from J, leaving 9 bases between. The germline V gene has CDR1 SGHAT and CDR2 FQNNGV. The repertoire was sequenced with immunoSEQ multiplex PCR; TCRdb's copy has only in-frame clones and lacks some. Of about 230,000 clones listed, about 85% are singletons. This clone was observed a few times. V is TRBV11-2 and J is TRBJ1-4, with TRBD1 as a possible D gene (6 bases). Sequenced sample: peripheral blood. This receptor was obtained from a woman of 80 years or more with acute or convalescent COVID-19. Written as DNA, the CDR3 is TGTGCCAGCAGCTTCGCAGGGGTTAATGAAAAACTGTTTTTT. Protein sequence: CASSFAGVNEKLFF.